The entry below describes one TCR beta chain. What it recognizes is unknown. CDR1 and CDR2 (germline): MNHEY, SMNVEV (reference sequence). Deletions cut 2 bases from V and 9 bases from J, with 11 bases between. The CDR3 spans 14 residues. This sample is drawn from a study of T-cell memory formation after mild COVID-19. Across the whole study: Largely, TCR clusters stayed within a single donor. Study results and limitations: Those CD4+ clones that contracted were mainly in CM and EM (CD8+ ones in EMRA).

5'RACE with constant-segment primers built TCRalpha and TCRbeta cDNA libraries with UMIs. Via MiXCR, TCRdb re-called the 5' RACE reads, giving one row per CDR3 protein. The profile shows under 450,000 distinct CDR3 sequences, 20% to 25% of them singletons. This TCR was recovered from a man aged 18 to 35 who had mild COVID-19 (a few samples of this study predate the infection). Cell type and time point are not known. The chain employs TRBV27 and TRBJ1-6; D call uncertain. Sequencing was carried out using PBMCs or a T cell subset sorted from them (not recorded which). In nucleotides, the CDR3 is TGTGCCAGCAGTTTAGGGCAGCAATTTTCACCCCTCCACTTT. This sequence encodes CASSLGQQFSPLHF.